A selection of T cell receptor beta chains follows, all from one sample in a study of cytomegalovirus exposure and HLA in healthy donors. The assay was immunoSEQ multiplex PCR, and TCRdb's table has in-frame clones only and misses some. The top ten hold 1% to 1.5% of the sample, which has some 180,000 clones, roughly 8.7% seen once. The sequenced sample was PBMCs. All receptors come from a woman aged 25 to 45 in good health and CMV-seropositive. Each CDR3 is given with its conserved first and last residue. D genes are given only for firm matches. Some rows have no size entry. The others give once, few or many, or a class for an expanded clone.

abundance	v_gene	d_gene	j_gene	CDR3nt	CDR3aa
NA	TRBV7-2	TRBD2	TRBJ2-1	TGTGCCAGCAGCAGTAGCGGGAGTATCTACAATGAGCAGTTCTTC	CASSSSGSIYNEQFF
NA	TRBV5-1	TRBD1	TRBJ2-5	TGCGCCAGCAGCCCCGGGACAGCCCAAGAGACCCAGTACTTC	CASSPGTAQETQYF
NA	TRBV7-2	TRBD2	TRBJ2-1	TGTGCCAGCAGCTCCCCGGGGGGACCCTACAATGAGCAGTTCTTC	CASSSPGGPYNEQFF
few	TRBV27	TRBD2	TRBJ2-1	TGTGCCAGCAGTCGACTAGCCACGAGCTCCTACAATGAGCAGTTCTTC	CASSRLATSSYNEQFF
few	TRBV7-9	TRBD1	TRBJ2-3	TGTGCCAGCAGCCCCGACAGGGAAGATACGCAGTATTTT	CASSPDREDTQYF
NA	TRBV6-1	NA	TRBJ1-3	TGTGCCAGCAGTGAAGCTCGAAGGGCGGGTGGAAACACCATATATTTT	CASSEARRAGGNTIYF
few	TRBV11-2	TRBD2	TRBJ2-5	TGTGCCAGCAGCCCCTGGGAGGGGAGGGAGACCCAGTACTTC	CASSPWEGRETQYF
NA	TRBV6-5	TRBD1	TRBJ2-7	TGTGCCAGCAGTAGGGGACAGTCCCTAATCTACGAGCAGTACTTC	CASSRGQSLIYEQYF
few	TRBV27	TRBD2	TRBJ2-1	TGTGCCAGCAGTTTACTAGGGACTAGCGGGAGCAATGAGCAGTTCTTC	CASSLLGTSGSNEQFF
few	TRBV6-4	TRBD2	TRBJ2-1	TGTGCCAGCAGTGACCCGCGGGAGGACTACAATGAGCAGTTCTTC	CASSDPREDYNEQFF
few	TRBV13	NA	TRBJ2-7	TGTGCCAGCAGCTTTGCGGGGAGCTCCTACGAGCAGTACTTC	CASSFAGSSYEQYF
NA	TRBV9	NA	TRBJ2-5	TGTGCCAGCAGCGTAGACTTGGGGGGCCAAGAGACCCAGTACTTC	CASSVDLGGQETQYF
NA	TRBV23-1	NA	TRBJ2-7	TGCGCCAGCAATAAAGGGAGGTCGGCAGAAGTCATCTACGAGCAGTACTTC	CASNKGRSAEVIYEQYF
NA	TRBV6-1	NA	TRBJ2-7	TGTGCCAGCTCGCAGGGCCAGGACGAGCAGTACTTC	CASSQGQDEQYF
NA	TRBV10-2	NA	TRBJ2-7	TGCGCCAGCGGCCGGGACTTTCACTACGAGCAGTACTTC	CASGRDFHYEQYF
few	TRBV2	TRBD1	TRBJ2-4	TGTGCCAGCAGCGGTACAGGGGGCTCGCCCAAAAACATTCAGTACTTC	CASSGTGGSPKNIQYF
NA	TRBV7-2	NA	TRBJ2-7	TGTGCCAGCAGCCTAAACGGGGACTTTAGCTCCTACGAGCAGTACTTC	CASSLNGDFSSYEQYF